The rows below give T cell receptor beta chains drawn from one sample of a study of T-cell memory formation after mild COVID-19. TCRdb reprocessed the 5' RACE reads via MiXCR and lists one record per CDR3 protein. The sample consists of about 210,000 distinct CDR3 sequences, 10% of them appearing once. Sequenced material: PBMCs or a T cell subset sorted from them (not recorded which). The receptor source for this set is a man between 18 and 35 years old who had mild COVID-19 (a few samples of this study predate the infection). Cell type and time point are not known. Both conserved end residues are part of each CDR3. Fields, in order: clone size, V gene, J gene, CDR3 protein. Not every row has a clone size; where given, it reads once, few, many or a size class.

>few|TRBV7-9|TRBJ1-2
CASTITGTLGGYTF
>many|TRBV6-2/TRBV6-3|TRBJ2-2
CASKGQPNTGELFF
>-|TRBV20-1|TRBJ2-1
CSASSTGGDNEQFF
>few|TRBV6-1|TRBJ2-3
CATRIGGGTDTQYF
>-|TRBV6-2/TRBV6-3|TRBJ2-1
CASTLLAGGINEQFF
>few|TRBV28|TRBJ1-6
CASSLGSSYNSPLHF
>-|TRBV20-1|TRBJ1-5
CSASDRGSNQPQHF
>many|TRBV4-2|TRBJ2-1
CASSYSLMTLPNEQFF
>many|TRBV20-1|TRBJ1-5
CSAKSSNQPQHF
>few|TRBV10-2|TRBJ2-2
CASRIRLAGGLTGELFF
>few|TRBV7-3|TRBJ2-1
CASSPRGLAGYNEQFF
>-|TRBV7-9|TRBJ1-1
CASSPPANTEAFF
>-|TRBV12-5|TRBJ2-5
CASGASGQETQYF
>-|TRBV6-1|TRBJ2-3
CASRQGALIGTDTQYF
>-|TRBV6-2/TRBV6-3|TRBJ2-1
CASSTIYRATEQFF
>many|TRBV4-2|TRBJ2-1
CASSQASTRSHEQFF
>few|TRBV5-4|TRBJ2-3
CASRPSGGASDTQYF
>few|TRBV5-4|TRBJ2-3
CASSKAGDEADTQYF
>few|TRBV29-1|TRBJ2-3
CSDGTPRGTQYF
>-|TRBV4-2|TRBJ2-1
CASRTGTGPDNEQFF
>-|TRBV21-1|TRBJ1-1
CASSPNRGWNTEAFF
>-|TRBV11-2|TRBJ2-5
CASSLNGQETQYF
>-|TRBV12-3/TRBV12-4|TRBJ2-1
CASSVSQGPDEQFF
>-|TRBV20-1|TRBJ2-1
CSAGSDVNEQFF
>few|TRBV6-5|TRBJ1-6
CASSSGRLPSPLHF
>-|TRBV6-2/TRBV6-3|TRBJ1-1
CASTLDSYTEAFF
>-|TRBV9|TRBJ2-3
CASSALTGAPDTQYF
>-|TRBV5-4|TRBJ2-1
CASSKQGADDEQFF
>few|TRBV6-6|TRBJ2-7
CASRPGQGIYEQYF
>few|TRBV12-3/TRBV12-4|TRBJ1-2
CASSWDSGSYGYTF
>few|TRBV5-4|TRBJ2-5
CASGAGTQETQYF
>few|TRBV2|TRBJ2-2
CASSGLAGHLGELFF
>-|TRBV20-1|TRBJ1-1
CSASGTVSLNTEAFF
>many|TRBV12-3/TRBV12-4|TRBJ1-2
CASSQTGGRGYTF
>few|TRBV12-3/TRBV12-4|TRBJ2-2
CASSFGRPGELFF
>few|TRBV6-6|TRBJ2-2
CASSWQTGELFF
>many|TRBV12-3/TRBV12-4|TRBJ2-5
CASRPGTIQETQYF
>many|TRBV4-3|TRBJ2-3
CASSQDGDRATDTQYF
>few|TRBV18|TRBJ1-2
CASSSTRDADGYTF
>-|TRBV7-9|TRBJ2-7
CASSLVEGNEQYF
>-|TRBV4-1|TRBJ1-2
CASSQESIKYGYTF
>-|TRBV12-3/TRBV12-4|TRBJ1-5
CASTVGTLGNQPQHF
>-|TRBV7-8|TRBJ1-1
CASSFRGRPMNTEAFF
>-|TRBV4-2|TRBJ2-7
CASSQPDRTYYEQYF
>-|TRBV9|TRBJ2-1
CASSVGGYYNEQFF
>-|TRBV5-6|TRBJ1-4
CASSSRPRDSNEKLFF
>-|TRBV7-6|TRBJ2-3
CASSPQPSDTQYF
>-|TRBV5-4|TRBJ2-3
CASSLVGGAGDTQYF
>many|TRBV12-3/TRBV12-4|TRBJ1-1
CASSPGGGMNTEAFF
>-|TRBV6-2/TRBV6-3|TRBJ1-1
CASRTDSLDTEAFF